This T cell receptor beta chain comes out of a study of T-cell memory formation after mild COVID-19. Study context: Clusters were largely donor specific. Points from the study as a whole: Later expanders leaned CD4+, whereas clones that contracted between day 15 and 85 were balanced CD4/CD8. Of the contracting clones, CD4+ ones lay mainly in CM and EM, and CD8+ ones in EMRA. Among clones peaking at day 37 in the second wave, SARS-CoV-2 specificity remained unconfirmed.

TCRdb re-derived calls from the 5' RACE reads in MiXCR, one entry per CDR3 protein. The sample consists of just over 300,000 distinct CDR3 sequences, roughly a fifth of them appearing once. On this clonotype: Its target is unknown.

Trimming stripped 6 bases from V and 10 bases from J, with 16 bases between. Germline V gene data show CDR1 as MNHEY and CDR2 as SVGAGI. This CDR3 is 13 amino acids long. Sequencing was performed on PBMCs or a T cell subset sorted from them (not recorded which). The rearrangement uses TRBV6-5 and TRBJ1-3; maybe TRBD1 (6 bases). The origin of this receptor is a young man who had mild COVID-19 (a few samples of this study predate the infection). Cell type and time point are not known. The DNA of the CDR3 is TGTGCCAGCAGCGGGACAATCTCTTCGACCATATATTTT. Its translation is CASSGTISSTIYF.